The 5 T cell receptor beta chains reported below all come from one sample, sequenced in a study of technical replicates of blood from a few donors. Assay: immunoSEQ multiplex PCR; the TCRdb copy retains only in-frame clones and omits some. The repertoire holds some 13,000 clones, approximately 95% seen once, with approximately 7.4% in the top ten. The sequenced sample consisted of PBMCs. The receptors were gathered from a human donor in good health.

The V gene is TRBV30, the J gene TRBJ2-7; 7 nucleotides agree with TRBD1. V shed 7 bases and J 7 bases; nucleotides not matched to a gene: 10. The germline gives CDR1 GTSNPN, CDR2 SVGIG (reference sequence). The CDR3 consists of 12 residues. The CDR3 DNA is TGTGCCTTCGGACAGGCTCCCTGGGAGCAGTACTTC. It translates to CAFGQAPWEQYF.

The rearrangement joins TRBV5-4 to TRBJ2-3, with 9 nucleotides matching TRBD1. V shed 3 bases and J 4 bases; nucleotides not matched to a gene: 3. The CDR3 sequence is 14 residues long. The germline V gene has CDR1 SGHNT and CDR2 YYREEE (reference sequence). The CDR3 loop reads CASSSGQGSDTQYF. The CDR3 nucleotides are TGTGCCAGCAGCTCGGGACAGGGATCAGATACGCAGTATTTT.

The CDR3: CASSELTGSGNTIYF. The CDR3 region has the DNA TGTGCCAGCAGTGAATTGACAGGCTCTGGAAACACCATATATTTT. The V and J genes are TRBV6-1 and TRBJ1-3; tentatively, D is TRBD1 (6 bases). This CDR3 is 15 amino acids long. Germline CDR1 is MNHNS and CDR2 is SASEGT. Between the trimmed V and J ends, which lost 2 bases and 0 bases, there was a span of 8 bases.

The chain carries TRBV18 and TRBJ1-2; 12 bases match TRBD1. V shed 3 bases and J 11 bases; nucleotides not matched to a gene: 10. The CDR3 length is 15 residues. Germline CDR1 KGHSH, CDR2 LQKENI. In nucleotides, the CDR3 is TGTGCCAGCTCACCCCAACCGGGACAGGGGGCTACGTACACCTTC. Translated, it gives CASSPQPGQGATYTF.

The chain links TRBV30 to TRBJ1-1; D is perhaps TRBD1 (6 bases). Germline CDR1 and CDR2: GTSNPN and SVGIG (reference sequence). The V end was cut by 0 bases, the J end by 4 bases, with 9 bases between. CDR3 length: 13 residues. The chain's CDR3 is CAWSVGAGTEAFF. In DNA form, the CDR3 reads TGTGCCTGGAGTGTGGGGGCTGGCACTGAAGCTTTCTTT.